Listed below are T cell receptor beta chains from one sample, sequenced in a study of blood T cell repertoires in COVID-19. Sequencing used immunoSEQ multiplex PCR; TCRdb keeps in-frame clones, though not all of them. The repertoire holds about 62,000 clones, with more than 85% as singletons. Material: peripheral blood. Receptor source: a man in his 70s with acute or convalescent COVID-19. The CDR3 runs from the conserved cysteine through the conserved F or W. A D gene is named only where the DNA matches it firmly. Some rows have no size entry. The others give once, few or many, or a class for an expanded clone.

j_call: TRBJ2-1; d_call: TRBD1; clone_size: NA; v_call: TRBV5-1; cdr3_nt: TGCGCCAGCAGCTTGTGGGACAGCCAACCCAATGAGCAGTTCTTC; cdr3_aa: CASSLWDSQPNEQFF
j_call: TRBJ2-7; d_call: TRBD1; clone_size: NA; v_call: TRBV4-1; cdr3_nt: TGCGCCAGCAGTCCCCCGGGGACAGGGTTCTACGAGCAGTACTTC; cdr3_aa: CASSPPGTGFYEQYF
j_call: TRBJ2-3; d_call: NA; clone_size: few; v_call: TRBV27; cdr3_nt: TGTGCCAGCAGTTTACTTTTAACTAGCACAGATACGCAGTATTTT; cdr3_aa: CASSLLLTSTDTQYF
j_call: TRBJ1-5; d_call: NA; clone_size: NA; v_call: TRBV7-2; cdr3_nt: TGTGCCAGCAGCTTAGCGCGGGGAGGTATCCAACCCCAGCATTTT; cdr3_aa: CASSLARGGIQPQHF
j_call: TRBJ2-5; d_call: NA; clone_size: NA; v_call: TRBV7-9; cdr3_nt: TGTGCCAGCAGCTTTCCCCGACATATTAGCGGCACGCAAGAGACCCAGTACTTC; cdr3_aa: CASSFPRHISGTQETQYF
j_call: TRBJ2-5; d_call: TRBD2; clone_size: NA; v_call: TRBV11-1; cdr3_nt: TGTGCCAGCAGCACCCGCCCGGGGGGAGAGACCCAGTACTTC; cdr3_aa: CASSTRPGGETQYF
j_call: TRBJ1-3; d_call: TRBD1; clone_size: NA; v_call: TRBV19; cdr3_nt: TGTGCCAGTAGTTCGACAGGGGTCCCCTCTGGAAACACCATATATTTT; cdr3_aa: CASSSTGVPSGNTIYF
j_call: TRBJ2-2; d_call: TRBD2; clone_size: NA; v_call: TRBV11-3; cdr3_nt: TGTGCCAGCAGCACCCGACTAGCGGGAGGGCAAACCGGGGAGCTGTTTTTT; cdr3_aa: CASSTRLAGGQTGELFF
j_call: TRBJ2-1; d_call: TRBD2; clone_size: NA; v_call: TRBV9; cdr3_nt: TGTGCCAGCAGCGTAGGTATAGCGGGAGCTCTAGGGAATGAGCAGTTCTTC; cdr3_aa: CASSVGIAGALGNEQFF
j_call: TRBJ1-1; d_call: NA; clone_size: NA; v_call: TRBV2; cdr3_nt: TGTGCCAGCCTCTTCGGTGGTATGGACACTGAAGCTTTCTTT; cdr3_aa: CASLFGGMDTEAFF
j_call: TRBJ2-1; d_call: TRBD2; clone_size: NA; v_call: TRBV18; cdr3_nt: TGTGCCAGCTCCCCTGGGACTAGCGGGAGGTATGAGCAGTTCTTC; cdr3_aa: CASSPGTSGRYEQFF